Listed below are T cell receptor beta chains from one sample, sequenced in a study of T-cell reconstitution after alpha-beta-depleted transplantation in children. TCRdb ran MiXCR on the PCR reads and lists one entry per CDR3 protein. The sample contains 190,000 or so distinct CDR3 sequences, over 5.5% of which appear only once. The input for sequencing was PBMCs from the stem cell graft donor, taken from the stem cell graft. These receptor sequences come from a human donor who donated a stem cell graft to a child with Wiskott-Aldrich syndrome. The CDR3 runs from the conserved cysteine through the conserved F or W. The D gene is left open where the match is weak. Clone size is given for some rows only: seen once, a few or many times, or a class if the clone is expanded.

-,TRBV27,TRBJ2-7,many,TGTGCCAGCAGTTTGCGGGGCTCATACGAGCAGTACTTC,CASSLRGSYEQYF
-,TRBV20-1,TRBJ1-3,many,TGCAGTGCCCCTGACATCTCTGGAAACACCATATATTTT,CSAPDISGNTIYF
-,TRBV19,TRBJ2-1,-,TGTGCCAGTAGTATAGTTAAGGGGGAGCAGTTCTTC,CASSIVKGEQFF
TRBD1,TRBV20-1,TRBJ1-1,many,TGCAGTGCTAGAGATCCGGGACAGAAACGGATGAACACTGAAGCTTTCTTT,CSARDPGQKRMNTEAFF
TRBD1,TRBV2,TRBJ2-4,many,TGTGCCAGCAGGGAAGGTCGTGGGACAGCGCTAGCCAAAAACATTCAGTACTTC,CASREGRGTALAKNIQYF
TRBD1,TRBV6-5,TRBJ1-1,many,TGTGCCAGCAGTTACGCCGAGGGGGCCGGCACTGAAGCTTTCTTT,CASSYAEGAGTEAFF
TRBD1,TRBV7-9,TRBJ1-2,many,TGTGCCAGCAGCTTCCCGGACAGGGGCTATGGCTACACCTTC,CASSFPDRGYGYTF
TRBD2,TRBV29-1,TRBJ2-7,many,TGCAGCGCCCTGGGACTAGCGGGAGCGCCGTTCTACGAGCAGTACTTC,CSALGLAGAPFYEQYF
-,TRBV12-3/TRBV12-4,TRBJ2-1,many,TGTGCCAGCAGTTTGGGGGAATCCTATGGCAATGAGCAGTTCTTC,CASSLGESYGNEQFF
-,TRBV5-1,TRBJ2-3,-,TGCGCCAGCAGCCTAGAAGGGAGAGAGACAAATACGCAGTATTTT,CASSLEGRETNTQYF
TRBD2,TRBV7-9,TRBJ2-2,many,TGTGCCAGCAGCGGGACTAGCGGGTACACGAACACCGGGGAGCTGTTTTTT,CASSGTSGYTNTGELFF
-,TRBV5-1,TRBJ1-2,many,TGCGCCAGCAGCTTGACCCAGAACTATGGCTACACCTTC,CASSLTQNYGYTF
-,TRBV20-1,TRBJ2-5,many,TGCAGTGCTAGCCGGGGGGCAGGGGAGACCCAGTACTTC,CSASRGAGETQYF
-,TRBV7-9,TRBJ2-1,many,TGTGCCAGCTATGGGGGAGGTATTTACAATGAGCAGTTCTTC,CASYGGGIYNEQFF
TRBD1,TRBV29-1,TRBJ2-7,many,TGCAGCGCGGAGGACAGGCAAGGCGAGCAGTACTTC,CSAEDRQGEQYF
-,TRBV7-8,TRBJ1-3,many,TGTGCCAGCAGCTTAGTATTACCGGTCACTGTAGCATCTGGAAACACCATATATTTT,CASSLVLPVTVASGNTIYF
TRBD1,TRBV5-1,TRBJ1-2,-,TGCGCCAGCAGCTTGGAGGGCAGGGGGCCGGATGGCTACACCTTC,CASSLEGRGPDGYTF
-,TRBV6-5,TRBJ2-7,many,TGTGCCAGCAGTTTCGGGACCGGCGGACACTCCTACGAGCAGTACTTC,CASSFGTGGHSYEQYF
-,TRBV7-8,TRBJ2-5,many,TGTGCCAGCGGGGGTAGGGAGACCCAGTACTTC,CASGGRETQYF
-,TRBV7-6,TRBJ2-1,many,TGTGCCAGCAGCTTGAACCCCCTCGGCCGCAATGAGCAGTTCTTC,CASSLNPLGRNEQFF
-,TRBV29-1,TRBJ1-2,-,TGCAGCGTCCCCGGGGGACGTTGGGGCTACACCTTC,CSVPGGRWGYTF
-,TRBV14,TRBJ2-1,few,TGTGCCAGCAGCCAAGTAAGGGCAGGCGGGCAGTTCTTC,CASSQVRAGGQFF
-,TRBV4-1,TRBJ1-5,-,TGCGCCAGCAGCTCAAGAGAGGGGACGAGCAATCAGCCCCAGCATTTT,CASSSREGTSNQPQHF
TRBD2,TRBV5-1,TRBJ2-1,many,TGCGCCAGCAGCTTAACAACTAGCGGGCGCAATGAGCAGTTCTTC,CASSLTTSGRNEQFF
TRBD1,TRBV5-1,TRBJ2-5,many,TGCGCCAGCAGAACCGGGACAGTCCAAGAGACCCAGTACTTC,CASRTGTVQETQYF
-,TRBV12-3/TRBV12-4,TRBJ1-1,many,TGTGCCAGCAGTTTGGGGAGGGGCCTTGAAGCTTTCTTT,CASSLGRGLEAFF
-,TRBV6-6,TRBJ2-1,many,TGTGCCAGCACGCGTAAGGATGAGCAGTTCTTC,CASTRKDEQFF
-,TRBV5-1,TRBJ2-5,many,TGCGCCAGCAGCCCCAGGATAGGAAAAGAGACCCAGTACTTC,CASSPRIGKETQYF